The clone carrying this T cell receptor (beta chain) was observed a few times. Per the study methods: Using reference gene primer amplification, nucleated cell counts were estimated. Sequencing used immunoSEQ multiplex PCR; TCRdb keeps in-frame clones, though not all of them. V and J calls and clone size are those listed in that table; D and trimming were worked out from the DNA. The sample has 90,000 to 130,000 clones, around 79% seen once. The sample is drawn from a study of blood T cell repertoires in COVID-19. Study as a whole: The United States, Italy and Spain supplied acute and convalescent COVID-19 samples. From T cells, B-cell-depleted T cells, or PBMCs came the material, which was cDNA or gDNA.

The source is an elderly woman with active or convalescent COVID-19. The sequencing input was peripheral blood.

The CDR3 spells CASRKGLNNEQFF. CDR3 DNA: TGTGCCAGCAGGAAGGGACTAAACAATGAGCAGTTCTTC. The V and J genes are TRBV2 and TRBJ2-1; 7 nucleotides align to TRBD2. The CDR3 sequence is 13 residues long. Germline CDR1 reads SNHLY; CDR2 reads FYNNEI. V shed 6 bases and J 5 bases; nucleotides not matched to a gene: 4.